Following are 29 T cell receptor beta chains from one sample sequenced in a study of shared clonotypes between healthy human individuals. Terminally differentiated effector memory CD45RA+ cells were left out of the naive CD8 fraction, which was CD45RO-negative and positively selected for CCR7. Repertoires were generated with immunoSEQ multiplex PCR, while TCRdb's copy carries only in-frame clones and drops some. The repertoire has millions of clones, about 92% of them found once; the top ten carry 1.5% to 2%. Sequences were obtained from naive CD8+ T cells from PBMCs. The origin of the receptors is a man aged 18 to 35 in good health. Some clones in this sample may be carry-over from other donors' samples.

This clone was seen only a few times. The chain has TRBV30 and TRBJ1-1; 7 positions agree with TRBD1. This CDR3 spans 12 amino acids. From germline, CDR1 is GTSNPN and CDR2 SVGIG (reference sequence). V lost 3 bases to trimming and J lost 8 bases; unmatched junction nucleotides: 6. CDR3 in amino acids: CAWSPTGYEAFF. As DNA, the CDR3 is TGTGCCTGGAGCCCGACAGGGTACGAAGCTTTCTTT.

The V and J genes are TRBV6-5 and TRBJ2-2, with 7 nucleotides matching TRBD2. The V segment lost 8 bases and the J segment 1 base; nucleotides outside the gene matches: 4. In germline, CDR1 is MNHEY, CDR2 SVGAGI. CDR3 length: 14 amino acids. The CDR3 nucleotides read TGTGCCAGCCGGGACTATATGAACACCGGGGAGCTGTTTTTT. It translates to CASRDYMNTGELFF.

To note about this clone: This specimen includes other DNA sequences encoding the same CDR3. This CDR3 is CASRQGSYEQYF. CDR3 DNA: TGTGCCAGCAGACAGGGGTCCTACGAGCAGTACTTC. V gene TRBV27 combines with J gene TRBJ2-7; 7 bases are a match to TRBD1. This CDR3 is 12 amino acids long. Trimming at V came to 6 bases and at J to 1 base, leaving 0 bases not matched to a gene. Germline CDR1 is MNHEY and CDR2 is SMNVEV (reference sequence).

The chain uses TRBV5-6 and TRBJ1-5, with TRBD1 identical over 8 bases. CDR3 length: 14 residues. V gave up 2 bases and J gave up 7 bases; unmatched junction bases: 5. The V gene's germline CDR1 is SGHDT and CDR2 YYEEEE. CDR3 sequence reads: CASSLGRQGQPQHF. The CDR3 region has the DNA TGTGCCAGCAGCTTAGGCAGACAGGGGCAGCCCCAGCATTTT. The variable domain in full, completed from reference TRBV5-6 and TRBJ1-5, reads DAGVTQSPTHLIKTRGQQVTLRCSPKSGHDTVSWYQQALGQGPQFIFQYYEEEERQRGNFPDRFSGHQFPNYSSELNVNALLLGDSALYLCASSLGRQGQPQHFGDGTRLSIL.

This chain links TRBV9 with TRBJ2-7; D perhaps matches TRBD2 (5 bases). V lost 0 bases and J lost 5, with 18 bases in between. The CDR3 spans 16 residues. Germline CDR1 SGDLS, CDR2 YYNGEE. DNA of the CDR3: TGTGCCAGCAGCGTAGCAGGTACGGGAACAACCAACGAGCAGTACTTC. Its translation is CASSVAGTGTTNEQYF.

The V gene is TRBV27, the J gene TRBJ1-5, with TRBD1 matching 10 bases. The J segment lost 7 bases and the V segment lost 6 bases, leaving 9 bases of the junction unmatched. This CDR3 comprises 15 residues. In germline, CDR1 is MNHEY, CDR2 SMNVEV (reference sequence). The DNA for the CDR3 is TGTGCCAGCAGACAAGACAGGGGGCATGGACAGCCCCAGCATTTT. Its translation: CASRQDRGHGQPQHF.

The chain couples TRBV28 to TRBJ1-1, with D unclear. The germline CDR1 and CDR2 sequences are MDHEN and SYDVKM. The length of the CDR3 is 11 residues. V was shortened by 3 bases and J by 10 bases, with 9 bases between the two germline ends. CDR3 sequence: CASSFPPSAFF. The DNA of the CDR3 is TGTGCCAGCAGTTTCCCCCCATCAGCTTTCTTT.

Only a few counts were recorded for this clone. The chain joins TRBV12-5 to TRBJ1-1; perhaps TRBD1 as D (6 bases). Looked up from germline, CDR1 is LGHNT and CDR2 is FRNRAP. Deletions cut 4 bases from V and 1 base from J, with 10 bases between. This CDR3 is 14 amino acids long. CDR3 bases: TGTGCTAGTGGTTCCCAGGACAGGAACACTGAAGCTTTCTTT. This sequence encodes CASGSQDRNTEAFF.

This clone appeared a single time. The chain recombines TRBV11-2 with TRBJ1-1; D ambiguous. This CDR3 is 14 amino acids long. V lost 1 base and J 1 base, leaving 7 bases between the germline ends. CDR1 is SGHAT, CDR2 FQNNGV, per germline. CDR3 sequence: CASSLGSTNTEAFF. The CDR3 coding sequence is TGTGCCAGCAGCTTAGGTTCGACGAACACTGAAGCTTTCTTT.

The chain employs TRBV28 and TRBJ2-5; D is tentatively TRBD1 or TRBD2 (5 bases each). The J call may be incorrect, as the DNA end agrees better with TRBJ2-7. The CDR3 loop spans 16 amino acids. The germline V gene encodes CDR1 MDHEN and CDR2 SYDVKM. DNA for the CDR3: TGTGCCAGCAGTTTGGACAACCGGGGCCCTCTCTACGAGCAGTACTTC. Translation: CASSLDNRGPLYEQYF.

J is TRBJ2-1 and V is TRBV19, with D possibly TRBD2 on 5 matching bases. The length of the CDR3 is 16 residues. Germline assignment: CDR1 LNHDA and CDR2 SQIVND (reference sequence). Between the trimmed V and J ends, which lost 7 bases and 1 base, there was a span of 17 bases. The CDR3 loop reads CASTSLAGPSYNEQFF. The CDR3 DNA sequence: TGTGCCAGTACTTCCTTGGCGGGCCCTTCCTACAATGAGCAGTTCTTC.

This chain connects TRBV27 to TRBJ2-1; TRBD2 matches at 10 bases. Germline V gene lookup returns CDR1 MNHEY and CDR2 SMNVEV (reference sequence). Trimming removed 3 bases from V and 7 bases from J; junction bases left unmatched: 6. The CDR3 has 15 residues. The CDR3 here is CASSFASGRLNEQFF. The DNA of the CDR3 is TGTGCCAGCAGTTTTGCTAGCGGGAGATTGAATGAGCAGTTCTTC.

The chain recombines TRBV7-9 with TRBJ2-5, with D hard to call. The better agreement between TRBJ2-7 and the DNA end casts doubt on the J call. Germline V gene sequence: CDR1 SEHNR, CDR2 FQNEAQ (reference sequence). The length of the CDR3 is 14 residues. Here the CDR3 reads CASSLAARSYEQYF. The CDR3 DNA follows: TGTGCCAGCAGCTTAGCCGCGCGCTCCTACGAGCAGTACTTC.

The CDR3 spells CASSPGLAGTNTGELFF. For the CDR3, the DNA is TGTGCCAGCAGCCCGGGACTAGCGGGAACGAACACCGGGGAGCTGTTTTTT. The chain is built from TRBV7-3 and TRBJ2-2; 13 nucleotides match TRBD2. Losses at the gene ends were 5 bases for V and 0 bases for J; bases not matched to a gene: 3. CDR1 is SGHTA and CDR2 is FQGTGA in the germline V gene. This CDR3 is built from 17 residues.

This clone has a single count. The chain uses TRBV20-1 and TRBJ2-7; no definite D call. There are 10 residues in the CDR3. Germline-derived CDR1 and CDR2 are DFQATT and SNEGSKA (reference sequence). V shed 6 bases and J shed 7 bases, with 10 bases lying between them. This chain's CDR3 is CSAGPAEQYF. The CDR3 nucleotides are TGCAGTGCCGGTCCGGCGGAGCAGTACTTC.

This chain connects TRBV30 to TRBJ2-7; 10 nucleotides agree with TRBD1. With V trimmed by 2 bases and J by 0 bases, 7 bases remained unmatched. The CDR3 runs to 16 residues. The germline gives CDR1 GTSNPN, CDR2 SVGIG (reference sequence). CDR3 amino acids: CAWSLGTGAHSYEQYF. The CDR3 DNA reads TGTGCCTGGAGTCTAGGGACAGGGGCCCACTCCTACGAGCAGTACTTC.

This clone has only one observation. The V call is TRBV13, the J call TRBJ2-3, with 8 bases aligning to TRBD2. This CDR3 spans 17 amino acids. Germline V gene lookup returns CDR1 PRHDT and CDR2 FYEKMQ (reference sequence). Trimming cost V 2 bases and J 0 bases; bases outside gene matches: 7. For the CDR3, the DNA is TGTGCCAGCAGCTTAAGGAGCGGGAGAGCGAGCACAGATACGCAGTATTTT. Translating it yields CASSLRSGRASTDTQYF.

This clone showed up just once. The chain carries TRBV29-1 and TRBJ2-7; D possibly matches TRBD1 or TRBD2 (5 bases each). The length of the CDR3 is 15 residues. Trimming removed 6 bases from V and 0 bases from J, with 18 bases in between. CDR1 is SQVTM, CDR2 ANQGSEA, per germline. The CDR3 is CSVATGKGSSYEQYF. The CDR3 nucleotides read TGCAGCGTGGCAACTGGGAAGGGGAGCTCCTACGAGCAGTACTTC.

V usage is TRBV6-5 and J usage is TRBJ2-3, with 7 bases fitting TRBD1. The germline V gene encodes CDR1 MNHEY and CDR2 SVGAGI. The junction had 6 bases not matched to a gene; V was cut back by 6 bases and J by 0 bases. The CDR3 has 15 amino acids. The CDR3: CASRRDRDSTDTQYF. CDR3 coding DNA: TGTGCCAGCAGACGAGACAGGGATAGCACAGATACGCAGTATTTT.

This clone turned up a few times. The chain uses TRBV9 and TRBJ1-1, with no clear D. Germline V lookup: CDR1 SGDLS, CDR2 YYNGEE. CDR3 size: 15 residues. V lost 0 bases, J lost 1 base, and 10 bases lay in between. CDR3 coding DNA: TGTGCCAGCAGCGTAGTGGGCGAGACGAACACTGAAGCTTTCTTT. This gives the protein CASSVVGETNTEAFF.

The chain has TRBV7-2 and TRBJ2-7; 7 nucleotides agree with TRBD1. Germline trimming cut 5 bases from V and 3 bases from J; bases unmatched to any gene: 1. CDR3 length: 12 residues. Germline CDR1 SGHTA, CDR2 FQGNSA. The CDR3 DNA follows: TGTGCCAGCAGCGACAGGGACTACGAGCAGTACTTC. Translating gives CASSDRDYEQYF.

V is TRBV7-2 and J is TRBJ2-7; 9 nucleotides match TRBD2. The J segment lost 3 bases and the V segment lost 4 bases, leaving 4 bases of the junction unmatched. The CDR3 extends over 14 amino acids. From germline, CDR1 is SGHTA and CDR2 FQGNSA. The CDR3 sequence is CASSSISGSYEQYF. Written as DNA, the CDR3 is TGTGCCAGCAGCTCCATTAGCGGGAGCTACGAGCAGTACTTC.

The chain uses TRBV27 and TRBJ2-1; D unresolved. CDR3 size: 16 residues. The V gene lost 4 bases and the J gene lost 3 bases, with 16 bases spanning the gap. Per the germline V gene, CDR1 is MNHEY and CDR2 is SMNVEV (reference sequence). DNA for the CDR3: TGTGCCAGCAGTTCCCCGTTTTGGGCGGACTACAATGAGCAGTTCTTC. Its protein is CASSSPFWADYNEQFF.

This chain connects TRBV30 to TRBJ2-2; 14 bases are shared with TRBD2. The CDR3 loop spans 18 amino acids. Germline lookup yields CDR1 GTSNPN and CDR2 SVGIG (reference sequence). V was pared by 2 bases and J by 6 bases, with 11 bases of the junction left unmatched. The CDR3 here is CAWSRGLAGVLGSGELFF. CDR3 in DNA: TGTGCCTGGAGTCGGGGACTAGCGGGAGTGTTAGGATCCGGGGAGCTGTTTTTT. Full variable domain (remainder filled in from reference TRBV30 and TRBJ2-2): SQTIHQWPATLVQPVGSPLSLECTVEGTSNPNLYWYRQAAGRGLQLLFYSVGIGQISSEVPQNLSASRPQDRQFILSSKKLLLSDSGFYLCAWSRGLAGVLGSGELFFGEGSRLTVL.

The chain recombines TRBV29-1 with TRBJ2-1, with TRBD2 matching over 14 bases. V lost 2 bases, J lost 7 bases, and 7 bases stayed unmatched. The CDR3 spans 16 residues. Germline V gene sequence: CDR1 SQVTM, CDR2 ANQGSEA. The CDR3 DNA is TGCAGCGTTGAAAAGCACGGGACTAGCGGGAGAAATGAGCAGTTCTTC. Protein product: CSVEKHGTSGRNEQFF.

The rearrangement links TRBV10-3 to TRBJ2-6; 7 bases match TRBD2. Germline V gives CDR1 ENHRY, CDR2 SYGVKD. The length of the CDR3 is 19 residues. V was clipped by 7 bases and J by 2 bases; unmatched bases: 17. The CDR3 DNA is TGTGCCATCACCCCGGTAGTGGCGGGAGAATCTCCTGGGGCCAACGTCCTGACTTTC. The encoded protein is CAITPVVAGESPGANVLTF.

J is TRBJ1-2 and V is TRBV9, with D tentatively TRBD1 (5 bases). The CDR3 contains 15 residues. V gave up 4 bases and J gave up 5 bases, with 18 bases separating them. Germline V gene data show CDR1 as SGDLS and CDR2 as YYNGEE. CDR3: CASSLGRRGRYGYTF. The CDR3 DNA sequence: TGTGCCAGCAGCCTCGGACGTCGGGGGAGATATGGCTACACCTTC.

This clone was detected once. V and J are TRBV5-1 and TRBJ2-7; D unclear. CDR1 is SGHRS and CDR2 is YFSETQ in the germline V gene. V gave up 0 bases and J gave up 3 bases, with 13 bases separating them. The CDR3 contains 15 residues. The CDR3 sequence: CASSLVAGEDYEQYF. In DNA form, the CDR3 reads TGCGCCAGCAGCTTGGTGGCAGGTGAGGACTACGAGCAGTACTTC. Based on the CDR3 plus reference TRBV5-1 and TRBJ2-7, the full variable domain is KAGVTQTPRYLIKTRGQQVTLSCSPISGHRSVSWYQQTPGQGLQFLFEYFSETQRNKGNFPGRFSGRQFSNSRSEMNVSTLELGDSALYLCASSLVAGEDYEQYFGPGTRLTVT.

The chain recombines TRBV6-5 with TRBJ2-7; D might be TRBD1 (6 bases). V shed 5 bases and J shed 2 bases, with 13 bases lying between them. The CDR3 spans 14 residues. Germline V gives CDR1 MNHEY, CDR2 SVGAGI. The CDR3 loop is CASSIEGQTYEQYF. The CDR3 DNA reads as TGTGCCAGCAGTATCGAAGGACAGACCTACGAGCAGTACTTC.